These 20 T cell receptor beta chains originate from one sample sequenced in a study of T cells in Graves' hyperthyroidism and ophthalmopathy (dated by TCRdb to 2018 to 2020). The method behind the library was multiplex PCR. TCRdb names Illumina HiSeq 2000 as the instrument used. TCR beta CDR3 regions were amplified from RNA transcripts. A first-round RT-PCR of the TCR CDR3 used the HTBI primer set with the Qiagen OneStep RT-PCR kit. Clones were called with MiXCR by TCRdb after fastp trimmed the public reads at Q25, and only in-frame beta chains were retained. Merged by CDR3 protein, the rows form single entries marked with the most common genes and DNA. The sample table contains around 350,000 distinct CDR3 sequences; only one count was recorded for 19% of them. 3.7% of the sample belongs to the ten largest clones. The specimen was blood. The source is a woman aged 18 to 35 with Graves' hyperthyroidism.

This clonotype was seen ten or more times. A much larger clone sits a single nucleotide away, making a read error possible. No DNA is shown, since the ends of the CDR3 on it are uncertain; the CDR3 is the one TCRdb lists. The chain recombines TRBV6-1 with TRBJ1-5; TRBD1 is the table's D call and was not checked against the DNA. The CDR3 region is 14 residues in length, termini included. The germline V gene has CDR1 MNHNS and CDR2 SASEGT. CDR3 in amino acids: CASRGVGPGGRQHF.

The table lists this clonotype with many counts. The rearrangement joins TRBV6-5 to TRBJ2-2; the D call may be TRBD1 or TRBD2 (5 bases each). Germline CDR1 is MNHEY and CDR2 is SVGAGI. This CDR3 has 14 amino acids. Trimming cost V 4 bases and J 7 bases, with 13 bases left between them. CDR3 residues: CASSWGPMGGELFF. In DNA, the CDR3 is TGTGCCAGCAGTTGGGGACCCATGGGCGGGGAGCTGTTTTTT.

The sample holds a few counts of this clonotype. CDR3 bases: TGCGCCAGCAGCCAAGTTGCCAGGGTGAACACTGAAGCTTTCTTT. It is translated as CASSQVARVNTEAFF. V and J are TRBV4-1 and TRBJ1-1; weak D call: TRBD1 (5 bases). Trimming removed 1 base at V and 0 bases at J, with 9 bases between. This CDR3 is built from 15 residues. Germline V gene sequence: CDR1 MGHRA, CDR2 YSYEKL.

This clonotype was detected ten times or more. The J gene is TRBJ2-7, the V gene TRBV4-1, with 11 bases identical to TRBD1. The V segment lost 3 bases and the J segment 5 bases; nucleotides outside the gene matches: 6. This CDR3 is built from 15 residues. Germline values: CDR1 MGHRA, CDR2 YSYEKL. CDR3 coding DNA: TGCGCCAGCAGCCAGGACAGGGGGCGCGTTGACGAGCAGTACTTC. Amino acid sequence: CASSQDRGRVDEQYF.

The sample holds many counts of this clonotype. The V and J genes are TRBV28 and TRBJ2-5; D gene uncertain. CDR1 MDHEN and CDR2 SYDVKM come from the germline V gene. V shed 3 bases and J shed 7 bases, with 18 bases lying between them. There are 15 residues in the CDR3. The CDR3 spells CASSFPGTSFRTQYF. The CDR3 region has the DNA TGTGCCAGCAGTTTCCCCGGAACCTCCTTCAGGACCCAGTACTTC. Together with reference TRBV28 and TRBJ2-5, the CDR3 gives the full variable domain: DVKVTQSSRYLVKRTGEKVFLECVQDMDHENMFWYRQDPGLGLRLIYFSYDVKMKEKGDIPEGYSVSREKKERFSLILESASTNQTSMYLCASSFPGTSFRTQYFGPGTRLLVL.

This clonotype came up many times. This sequence joins TRBV12-3 or TRBV12-4 and TRBJ2-7; possible D gene TRBD2, 5 bases. The CDR3 runs to 15 residues. Trimming cost V 6 bases and J 4 bases, with 19 bases left between them. DNA for the CDR3: TGTGCCAGCAGCCCCAAAACGGGCCGAGGGTACGAGCAGTACTTC. Translation gives CASSPKTGRGYEQYF.

This clonotype was counted between two and nine times. The rearrangement links TRBV5-1 to TRBJ2-2; D unclear. Germline CDR1 reads SGHRS; CDR2 reads YFSETQ. The CDR3 loop spans 15 amino acids. The V end lost 0 bases, the J end lost 0 bases, and 6 bases lay between the germline ends. The CDR3 nucleotides read TGCGCCAGCAGCTTGGCCGGCCCGAACACCGGGGAGCTGTTTTTT. Translating it yields CASSLAGPNTGELFF.

Only a few counts were recorded for this clonotype. V usage is TRBV4-1 and J usage is TRBJ1-3; 8 bases line up with TRBD1. This CDR3 has 17 residues. Per germline, CDR1 MGHRA and CDR2 YSYEKL. The V and J ends lost 1 base and 2 bases, in that order; junction bases with no gene match: 7. CDR3 loop: CASSQGPPGGTGNTIYF. CDR3 nucleotide sequence: TGCGCCAGCAGCCAAGGCCCTCCAGGGGGCACTGGAAACACCATATATTTT.

This clonotype has more than one count but fewer than ten. The chain uses TRBV5-1 and TRBJ1-1; 7 bases line up with TRBD1. The CDR3 spans 14 residues. The J segment lost 6 bases and the V segment lost 0 bases, leaving 5 bases of the junction unmatched. Germline V CDR1 and CDR2: SGHRS, YFSETQ. Here the CDR3 DNA reads TGCGCCAGCAGCTTGGGAAGTGACAGGGCTGAAGCTTTCTTT. Translating it yields CASSLGSDRAEAFF. The full variable domain, with the rest looked up from reference TRBV5-1 and TRBJ1-1, is KAGVTQTPRYLIKTRGQQVTLSCSPISGHRSVSWYQQTPGQGLQFLFEYFSETQRNKGNFPGRFSGRQFSNSRSEMNVSTLELGDSALYLCASSLGSDRAEAFFGQGTRLTVV.

This clonotype was recorded at least ten times. This chain connects TRBV10-1 to TRBJ2-5; 9 nucleotides align to TRBD2. With 3 bases clipped from V and 7 bases from J, the junction kept 3 bases outside the gene matches. From germline, CDR1 is WNHNN and CDR2 SYGVQD (reference sequence). CDR3 size: 13 residues. The CDR3 reads CASSEVTSGTQYF. Written as DNA, the CDR3 is TGCGCCAGCAGTGAAGTGACTAGCGGGACCCAGTACTTC.

The chain uses TRBV6-1 and TRBJ2-7; TRBD1 matches at 11 bases. The ends lost 6 bases at V and 6 bases at J; junction bases unmatched: 7. The CDR3 length is 14 residues. The germline gives CDR1 MNHNS, CDR2 SASEGT. CDR3 protein: CASSQDRGHGEQYF. DNA for the CDR3: TGTGCCAGCAGCCAGGACAGGGGGCACGGCGAGCAGTACTTC.

This clonotype has ten or more counts. The chain carries TRBV24-1 and TRBJ2-2; 8 positions match TRBD2. The CDR3 sequence is 16 residues long. The V gene's germline CDR1 is KGHDR and CDR2 SFDVKD. The V and J ends lost 1 base and 5 bases, in that order; junction bases with no gene match: 5. The CDR3 loop reads CATSDFRGGGTGELFF. As DNA, the CDR3 is TGTGCCACCAGTGATTTTCGGGGGGGCGGTACCGGGGAGCTGTTTTTT.

The chain couples TRBV24-1 to TRBJ1-2; no reliable D call. Germline V gene lookup returns CDR1 KGHDR and CDR2 SFDVKD. V dropped 8 bases and J dropped 8 bases, with 32 bases sitting between them. The CDR3 spans 18 residues. CDR3 sequence: CATTAPPGDDGADRGYTF. Here the CDR3 DNA reads TGTGCCACCACTGCCCCCCCAGGAGACGACGGAGCCGATCGGGGCTACACCTTC.

V usage is TRBV6-1 and J usage is TRBJ1-1, with 9 nucleotides matching TRBD1. V lost 2 bases to trimming and J lost 5 bases; unmatched junction nucleotides: 3. The CDR3 extends over 14 amino acids. Germline V gives CDR1 MNHNS, CDR2 SASEGT. The CDR3 DNA is TGTGCCAGCAGTGAACGGGGGACAGGGACTGAAGCTTTCTTT. Encoded protein: CASSERGTGTEAFF.

This clonotype came up many times. V is TRBV7-3 and J is TRBJ2-7; D perhaps matches TRBD1 (6 bases). V lost 4 bases, J lost 6 bases, and 13 bases lay in between. In germline, CDR1 is SGHTA, CDR2 FQGTGA. The CDR3 consists of 13 residues. The CDR3 loop is CASSWTGTSEQYF. The DNA for the CDR3 is TGTGCCAGCAGCTGGACGGGGACAAGCGAGCAGTACTTC.

This clonotype has at least ten counts. V and J are TRBV4-2 and TRBJ2-5, with D tentatively TRBD1 (6 bases). The CDR3 runs 15 residues. Germline V gene sequence: CDR1 LGHNA, CDR2 YNFKEQ. Trimming removed 5 bases at V and 5 bases at J, with 18 bases between. This CDR3 is CASSSLLGASETQYF. The CDR3 nucleotides read TGTGCCAGCAGCTCCCTCTTGGGGGCGTCGGAGACCCAGTACTTC.

This clonotype has at least ten counts. The V call is TRBV20-1, the J call TRBJ2-2; D gene uncertain. The CDR3 totals 12 residues. V was clipped by 3 bases and J by 3 bases, with 5 bases between them. CDR1 is DFQATT, CDR2 SNEGSKA, per germline (reference sequence). The CDR3 spells CSASLYTGELFF. CDR3 sequence (DNA): TGCAGTGCTAGCCTGTACACCGGGGAGCTGTTTTTT.

The sample holds many counts of this clonotype. The CDR3 DNA is TGTGCCAGCAGTTTATGGGGTCTAACCGGGGAGCTGTTTTTT. As protein: CASSLWGLTGELFF. The chain links TRBV12-3 or TRBV12-4 to TRBJ2-2; D gene uncertain. V lost 2 bases to trimming and J lost 5 bases, with 9 bases between them. This CDR3 comprises 14 residues.

V and J are TRBV12-3 or TRBV12-4 and TRBJ1-1; tentative D call: TRBD1 (5 bases). This CDR3 spans 15 amino acids. V lost 4 bases to trimming and J lost 6 bases, with 18 bases between them. CDR3 region: CASSYSILGLPEAFF. CDR3 coding DNA: TGTGCCAGCAGTTACTCGATCCTGGGACTCCCTGAAGCTTTCTTT.

In this sample, this clonotype turned up many times. The V gene is TRBV6-5, the J gene TRBJ2-5; 9 positions agree with TRBD2. The germline gives CDR1 MNHEY, CDR2 SVGAGI. CDR3 length: 16 amino acids. After removal of 0 bases from V and 5 bases from J, the junction contained 7 bases not matched to a gene. CDR3 coding DNA: TGTGCCAGCAGTTACTCTCCTAGCGGGGAAGGGGAGACCCAGTACTTC. Translated, it gives CASSYSPSGEGETQYF.